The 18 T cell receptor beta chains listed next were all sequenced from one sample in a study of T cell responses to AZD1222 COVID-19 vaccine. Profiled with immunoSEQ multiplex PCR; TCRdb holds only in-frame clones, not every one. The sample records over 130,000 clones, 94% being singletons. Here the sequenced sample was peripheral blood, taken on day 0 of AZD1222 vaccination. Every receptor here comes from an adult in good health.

The CDR3 spells CASSLEGSGEQYV. The CDR3 coding sequence is TGTGCCAGCAGCCTCGAGGGTTCGGGCGAGCAGTACGTC. This chain uses TRBV7-9 with TRBJ2-7; tentatively, D is TRBD2 (5 bases). This CDR3 has 13 amino acids. The germline gives CDR1 SEHNR, CDR2 FQNEAQ (reference sequence). The V end was cut by 5 bases, the J end by 6 bases, with 14 bases between.

The DNA for the CDR3 is TGTGCCAGCTCACCGGGGAGGGGATCCTACGAGCAGTACGTC. Translation: CASSPGRGSYEQYV. This chain uses TRBV18 with TRBJ2-7; 7 bases are shared with TRBD2. This CDR3 contains 14 residues. V dropped 3 bases and J dropped 1; count of bases not matched to a gene: 3. The germline V gene has CDR1 KGHSH and CDR2 LQKENI.

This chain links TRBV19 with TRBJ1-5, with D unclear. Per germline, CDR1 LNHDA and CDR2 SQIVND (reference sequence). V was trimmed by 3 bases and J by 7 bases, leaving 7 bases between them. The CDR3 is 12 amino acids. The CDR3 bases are TGTGCCAGTAGTATTTCTTCCCAGCCCCAGCATTTT. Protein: CASSISSQPQHF.

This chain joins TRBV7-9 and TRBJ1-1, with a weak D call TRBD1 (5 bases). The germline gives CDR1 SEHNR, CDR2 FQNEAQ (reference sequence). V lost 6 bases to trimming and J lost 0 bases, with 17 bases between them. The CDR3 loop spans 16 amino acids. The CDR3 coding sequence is TGTGCCAGCAGGCAATCGGGGGGGATCATGAACACTGAAGCTTTCTTT. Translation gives CASRQSGGIMNTEAFF. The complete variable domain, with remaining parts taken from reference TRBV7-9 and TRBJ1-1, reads DTGVSQNPRHKITKRGQNVTFRCDPISEHNRLYWYRQTLGQGPEFLTYFQNEAQLEKSRLLSDRFSAERPKGSFSTLEIQRTEQGDSAMYLCASRQSGGIMNTEAFFGQGTRLTVV.

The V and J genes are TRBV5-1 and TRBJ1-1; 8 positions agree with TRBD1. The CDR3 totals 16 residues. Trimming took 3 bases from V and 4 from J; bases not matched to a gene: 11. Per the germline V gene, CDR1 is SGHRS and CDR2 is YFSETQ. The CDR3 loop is CASSSGGGRVGTEAFF. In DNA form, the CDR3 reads TGCGCCAGCAGCTCAGGGGGCGGGCGGGTTGGCACTGAAGCTTTCTTT.

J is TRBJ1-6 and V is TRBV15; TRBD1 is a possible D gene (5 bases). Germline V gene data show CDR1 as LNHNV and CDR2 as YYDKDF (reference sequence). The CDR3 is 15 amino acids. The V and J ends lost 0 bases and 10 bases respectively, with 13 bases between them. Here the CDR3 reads CATSRDPQGSSPLHF. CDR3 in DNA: TGTGCCACCAGCAGAGATCCCCAGGGAAGCTCACCCCTCCACTTT.

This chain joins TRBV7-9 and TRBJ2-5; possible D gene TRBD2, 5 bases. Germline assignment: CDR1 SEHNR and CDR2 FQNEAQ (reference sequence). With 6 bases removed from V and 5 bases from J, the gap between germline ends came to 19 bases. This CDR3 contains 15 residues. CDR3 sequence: CASSQGLLGPETQYF. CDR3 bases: TGTGCCAGCAGTCAAGGACTCCTAGGGCCGGAGACCCAGTACTTC.

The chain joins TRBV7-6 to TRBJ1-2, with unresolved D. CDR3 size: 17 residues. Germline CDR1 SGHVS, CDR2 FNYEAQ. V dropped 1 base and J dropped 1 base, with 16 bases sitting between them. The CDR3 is CASSLEAASQNNYGYTF. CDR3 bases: TGTGCCAGCAGCTTAGAGGCGGCCAGTCAGAATAACTATGGCTACACCTTC.

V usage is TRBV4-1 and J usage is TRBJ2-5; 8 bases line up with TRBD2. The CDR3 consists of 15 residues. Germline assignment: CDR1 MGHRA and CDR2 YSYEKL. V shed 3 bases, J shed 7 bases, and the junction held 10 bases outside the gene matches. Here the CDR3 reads CASSQDGVREGTQYF. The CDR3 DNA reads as TGCGCCAGCAGCCAGGACGGGGTCCGGGAGGGGACCCAGTACTTC.

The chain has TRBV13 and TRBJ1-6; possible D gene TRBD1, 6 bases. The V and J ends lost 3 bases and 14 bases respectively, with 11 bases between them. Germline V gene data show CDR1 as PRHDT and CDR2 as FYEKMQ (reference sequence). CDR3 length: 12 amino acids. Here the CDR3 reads CASSFERGSLHF. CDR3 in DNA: TGTGCCAGCAGCTTTGAGAGGGGGTCCCTCCACTTT.

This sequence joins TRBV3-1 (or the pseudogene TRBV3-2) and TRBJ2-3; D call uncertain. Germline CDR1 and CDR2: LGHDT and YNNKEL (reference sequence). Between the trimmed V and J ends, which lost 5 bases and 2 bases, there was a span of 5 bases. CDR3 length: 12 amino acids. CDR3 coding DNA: TGTGCCAGCAGCGGGGTCACAGATACGCAGTATTTT. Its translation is CASSGVTDTQYF.

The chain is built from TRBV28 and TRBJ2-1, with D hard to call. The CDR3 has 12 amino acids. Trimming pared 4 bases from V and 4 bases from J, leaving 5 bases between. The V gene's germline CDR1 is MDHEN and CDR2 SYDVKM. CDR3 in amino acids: CASSSPYNEQFF. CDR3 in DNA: TGTGCCAGCAGTTCCCCTTACAATGAGCAGTTCTTC.

In DNA form, the CDR3 reads TGTGCCATCAGTGACAGGGAAGAGACCCAGTACTTC. Amino acid sequence: CAISDREETQYF. This sequence joins TRBV10-3 and TRBJ2-5; maybe TRBD1 (5 bases). The CDR3 is made up of 12 amino acids. V lost 3 bases to trimming and J lost 3 bases, with 5 bases between them. The germline V gene encodes CDR1 ENHRY and CDR2 SYGVKD.

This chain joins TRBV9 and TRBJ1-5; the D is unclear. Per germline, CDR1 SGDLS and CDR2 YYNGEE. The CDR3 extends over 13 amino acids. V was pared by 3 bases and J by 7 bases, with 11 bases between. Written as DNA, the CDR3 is TGTGCCAGCAGCGCGTCCATGGGGCAGCCCCAGCATTTT. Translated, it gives CASSASMGQPQHF.

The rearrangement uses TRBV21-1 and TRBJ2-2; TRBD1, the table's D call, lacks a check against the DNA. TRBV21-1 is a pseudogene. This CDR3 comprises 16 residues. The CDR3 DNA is TGTGCCAGCAGCAAACCCGGACAGGGGGGTCCCGGGGAGCTGTTTTTT. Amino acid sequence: CASSKPGQGGPGELFF.

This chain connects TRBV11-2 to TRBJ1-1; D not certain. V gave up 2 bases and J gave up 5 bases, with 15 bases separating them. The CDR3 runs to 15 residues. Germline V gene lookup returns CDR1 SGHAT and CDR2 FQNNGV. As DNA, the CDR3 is TGTGCCAGCAGCTTATGGGCCGGGAGCGAGACTGAAGCTTTCTTT. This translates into CASSLWAGSETEAFF.

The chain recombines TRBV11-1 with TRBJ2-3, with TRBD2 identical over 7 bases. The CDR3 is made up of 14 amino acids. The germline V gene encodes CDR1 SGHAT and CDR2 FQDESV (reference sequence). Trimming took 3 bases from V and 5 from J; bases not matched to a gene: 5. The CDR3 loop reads CASSFGGRGDTQYF. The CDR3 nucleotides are TGTGCCAGCAGCTTTGGAGGGAGGGGAGATACGCAGTATTTT.

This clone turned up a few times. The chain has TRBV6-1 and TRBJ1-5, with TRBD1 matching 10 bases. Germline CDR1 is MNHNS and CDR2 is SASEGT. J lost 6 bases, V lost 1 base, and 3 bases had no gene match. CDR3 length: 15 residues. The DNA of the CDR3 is TGTGCCAGCAGTGAAGGACAGGGGGCTAGTCAGCCCCAGCATTTT. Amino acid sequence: CASSEGQGASQPQHF.